This paragraph reports one T cell receptor (beta chain). This clone's antigen is unknown. Base qualities are not recorded, but no much larger clone differs from it by a single base. The CDR3 has 16 amino acids, counting the end cysteine and phenylalanine. The CDR3 DNA has 48 bases and is translated from base 1. As encoded in the germline V gene, CDR1 is SGHTA while CDR2 is FQGNSA. Trimming removed 6 bases from V and 6 bases from J; the gene matches leave 12 bases unexplained. The data derive from a study of shared clonotypes between healthy human individuals (dated by TCRdb to 2018 to 2020). Some background on the complete study: A couple of women and three men aged 18 to 49 years were included in the cohort. For each donor, three plates each were used for CD4 naive and CD4 memory, two plates were used for CD8 naive, and one plate was used for CD8 memory. Each donor's leukapheresis produced roughly between roughly 0.85 and 9.5 billion PBMCs. To estimate repertoire size and how much clonotypes are shared between individuals, the study performed deep sequencing of blood TCR repertoires from five healthy adults. Different laboratories and diverse techniques were used to prepare libraries and sequence TCR repertoires, to increase sequencing depth and limit assay-specific biases.

Using the deep immunoSEQ assay, TCR CDR3 regions were amplified from genomic DNA by multiplex PCR. Extracted genomic DNA from each cell subset was distributed evenly across all wells of several immunoSEQ 96-well plates, and each plate was treated as a replicate. Each replicate PCR for sorted subsets received about 200 ng genomic DNA, equal to roughly 33,000 T cell genomes. The purified libraries were quantified using a Qubit 3.0 fluorometer, sized with a Bioanalyzer 2100, and then quantified again using the KAPA Library Quantification kit. Every immunoSEQ 96-well plate was sequenced on a dedicated single-read 150-cycle Illumina NextSeq 550 flow cell. In the paper's pipeline: Because the immunoSEQ output held only junctional sequences and lacked quality scores, the filtering could not match the filtering applied to full-length reads. Sequences were annotated with PyIR, a Python wrapper for IgBLAST v1.9, and V/J genes and CDR3 were assigned using IMGT germline references. Reads were removed for weak V/J assignments (E-value above 1e-6), missing CDR3, stop codons, out-of-frame junctions, or ambiguous translated residues. V3J clonotypes were defined as sequences sharing an identical inferred V gene, J gene, and CDR3 amino acid sequence. Percentage overlap between repertoires was computed as shared unique clonotypes divided by the size of the smaller repertoire. RTK rarefaction, the Chao1 estimator, and Recon v2.1 estimates of unobserved clonotypes were used to assess repertoire richness. Generation probabilities for all TCRbeta clonotypes obtained by the gDNA method from a handful of donors were computed using OLGA. The table was pulled from immuneACCESS by TCRdb, which kept in-frame rearrangements only. Such tables lose some clones; where checked, under half of the loss comes from unresolved V genes, and the rest has no known cause. V and J calls and clone size are given by that table; D and trimming were obtained from the DNA. This sample gives around 2.5 million clones in total; roughly 93% of them show up just once. Together, the top ten hold 0.36% of the sample.

What the authors observed across the whole study: Pairwise subsampling led to the expectation that sequencing depth would affect the degree of clonotype sharing among donors. Rarefaction of sorted-subset datasets indicated incomplete sequencing despite the large sequencing depth. Larger estimated clonotype richness was generally found for naive subsets than for memory subsets. Sampling was restricted to blood, and TCR repertoires in tissue are likely to differ from TCR repertoires in blood. Higher generation probabilities were observed for clonotypes shared by all four sorted-subset donors than for non-shared clonotypes. The genetic and exposure-history diversity represented was limited by the small number of donors. Across a handful of donors, approximately 5% of naive CD4, more than 3% of naive CD8, under 2.5% of memory CD4, and under 0.45% of memory CD8 clonotypes were shared.

The donors were healthy, HIV-negative adults who had no recently reported acute infections or vaccinations. Only Caucasian adults living in Nashville, Tennessee, USA were represented among the donors. CD4+ T cells were enriched by magnetic negative selection; naive cells were then positively selected on CD45RA, and the negative fraction formed the memory subset. Blood was collected by leukapheresis, and PBMCs were isolated by Ficoll-Histopaque density gradient centrifugation and then cryopreserved in liquid nitrogen vapor phase. Analytical flow cytometry was used to check the purity and quantity of each magnetically sorted T cell population. Genomic DNA was isolated from every sorted fraction and measured by UV absorbance on a Nanodrop 2000c.

The sample comprised naive CD4+ T cells from PBMCs. Read against the paper, the sample's cell subset or site label means: CD45RA+ positively selected. This clonotype was sampled from a young man in good health. Some clones in this sample may be carry-over from other donors' samples. The rearranged chain carries TRBV7-2 and TRBJ1-2; TRBD1 aligns with 11 central bases. The sequenced DNA is TGTGCCAGCAGATCGATTGGGACAGGGGGTTCGGATGGCTACACCTTC. This sequence encodes CASRSIGTGGSDGYTF.